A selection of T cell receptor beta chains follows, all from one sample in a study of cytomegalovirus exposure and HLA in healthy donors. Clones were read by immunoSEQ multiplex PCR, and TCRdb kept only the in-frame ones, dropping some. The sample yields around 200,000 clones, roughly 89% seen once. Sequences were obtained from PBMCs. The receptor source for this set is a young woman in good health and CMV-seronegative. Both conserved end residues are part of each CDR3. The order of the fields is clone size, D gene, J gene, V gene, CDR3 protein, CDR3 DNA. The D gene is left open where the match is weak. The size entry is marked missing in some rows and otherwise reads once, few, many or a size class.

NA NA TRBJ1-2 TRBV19 CASSTPTGLHGYTF TGTGCCAGTAGTACCCCCACAGGGCTACACGGCTACACCTTC
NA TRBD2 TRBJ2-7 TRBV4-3 CASSQVLAGYEQYF TGCGCCAGCAGCCAAGTCCTAGCGGGCTACGAGCAGTACTTC
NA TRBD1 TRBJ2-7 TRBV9 CASSVGGQASYEQYF TGTGCCAGCAGCGTTGGGGGACAGGCTTCCTACGAGCAGTACTTC
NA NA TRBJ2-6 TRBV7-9 CASSLRRGTGANVLTF TGTGCCAGCAGCTTACGTAGGGGAACTGGGGCCAACGTCCTGACTTTC
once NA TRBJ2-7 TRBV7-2 CASSLVMVRDEQYF TGTGCCAGCAGCTTAGTTATGGTACGGGACGAGCAGTACTTC
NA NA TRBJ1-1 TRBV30 CAWSELNTEAFF TGTGCCTGGAGTGAGCTGAACACTGAAGCTTTCTTT
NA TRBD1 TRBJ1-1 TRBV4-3 CASSMQGVRTEAFF TGCGCCAGCAGCATGCAGGGGGTGCGGACTGAAGCTTTCTTT
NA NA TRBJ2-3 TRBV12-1 CASSFQGTDTQYF TGTGCCAGCAGCTTTCAGGGGACAGATACGCAGTATTTT
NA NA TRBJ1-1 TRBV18 CASSPHKDKNTEAFF TGTGCCAGCTCACCTCACAAGGACAAGAACACTGAAGCTTTCTTT
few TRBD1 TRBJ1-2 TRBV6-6 CASSYAGGNYGYTF TGTGCCAGCAGTTACGCAGGGGGCAACTATGGCTACACCTTC
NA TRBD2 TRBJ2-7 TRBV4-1 CASSLTLAGGNEQYF TGCGCCAGCAGCCTTACTTTAGCGGGAGGGAACGAGCAGTACTTC
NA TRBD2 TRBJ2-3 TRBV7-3 CASSFRLAGATDTQYF TGTGCCAGCAGCTTCCGGCTAGCGGGAGCCACAGATACGCAGTATTTT
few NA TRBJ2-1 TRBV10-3 CAISDRTGEVDEQFF TGTGCCATCAGTGACCGTACAGGGGAGGTGGATGAGCAGTTCTTC
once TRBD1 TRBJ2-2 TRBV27 CASSYLGVQGVEPGELFF TGTGCCAGCAGTTACTTGGGGGTACAGGGGGTAGAACCCGGGGAGCTGTTTTTT
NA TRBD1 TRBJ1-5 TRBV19 CASTDRASNQPQHF TGTGCCAGTACCGACAGGGCAAGCAATCAGCCCCAGCATTTT
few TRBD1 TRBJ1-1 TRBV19 CASSIIGDRVAEAFF TGTGCCAGTAGTATTATCGGTGACAGGGTGGCTGAAGCTTTCTTT
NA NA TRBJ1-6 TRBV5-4 CASSSGNSPLHF TGTGCCAGCAGCTCAGGGAATTCACCCCTCCACTTT
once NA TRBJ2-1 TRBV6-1 CASVVTGPSYNEQFF TGTGCCAGCGTTGTAACAGGGCCCTCCTACAATGAGCAGTTCTTC
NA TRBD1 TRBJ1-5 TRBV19 CASKEAGGFHQPQHF TGTGCCAGTAAAGAAGCAGGGGGTTTTCATCAGCCCCAGCATTTT
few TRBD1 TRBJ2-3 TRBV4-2 CASSQRNAGTGADTQYF TGTGCCAGCAGCCAAAGAAACGCCGGGACAGGGGCAGATACGCAGTATTTT
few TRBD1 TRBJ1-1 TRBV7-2 CASSWGGTGAAFF TGTGCCAGCAGCTGGGGGGGGACAGGGGCGGCTTTCTTT
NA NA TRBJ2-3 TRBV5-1 CASTVRPTSTDTQYF TGCGCCAGCACCGTGCGCCCAACTAGCACAGATACGCAGTATTTT
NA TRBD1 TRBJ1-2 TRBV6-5 CASSPGTVYGYTF TGTGCCAGCAGTCCCGGGACAGTCTATGGCTACACCTTC
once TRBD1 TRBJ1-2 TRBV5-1 CASSPDRIYGYTF TGCGCCAGCAGCCCGGACAGGATCTATGGCTACACCTTC
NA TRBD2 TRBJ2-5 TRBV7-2 CASSSQTSGGRETQYF TGTGCCAGCAGCTCTCAGACTAGCGGGGGCCGGGAGACCCAGTACTTC
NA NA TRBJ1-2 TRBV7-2 CASSLQGTANYGYTF TGTGCCAGCAGCTTGCAGGGTACCGCTAACTATGGCTACACCTTC
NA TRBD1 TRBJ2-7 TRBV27 CASSLEGQMDEQYF TGTGCCAGCAGTTTAGAGGGACAGATGGACGAGCAGTACTTC
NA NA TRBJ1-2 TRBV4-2 CASSQGDDAGYTF TGTGCCAGCAGCCAAGGAGATGATGCCGGCTACACCTTC
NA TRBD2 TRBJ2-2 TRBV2 CASRAGTGELFF TGTGCCAGCAGAGCGGGAACCGGGGAGCTGTTTTTT
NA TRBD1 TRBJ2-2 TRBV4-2 CASSQEPGQGVTGELFF TGTGCCAGCAGCCAAGAACCGGGACAGGGTGTAACCGGGGAGCTGTTTTTT
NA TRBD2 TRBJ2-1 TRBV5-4 CASSFLAGNEQFF TGTGCCAGCAGCTTTCTAGCGGGGAATGAGCAGTTCTTC
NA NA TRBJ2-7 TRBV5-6 CASRKGPPSSYEQYF TGTGCCAGCCGGAAGGGGCCGCCGAGCTCCTACGAGCAGTACTTC
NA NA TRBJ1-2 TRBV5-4 CASSLKGGGYGYTF TGTGCCAGCAGCTTGAAGGGCGGGGGCTATGGCTACACCTTC
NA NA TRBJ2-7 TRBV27 CASSLGLAYAYEQYF TGTGCCAGCAGTTTAGGCCTAGCGTACGCCTACGAGCAGTACTTC
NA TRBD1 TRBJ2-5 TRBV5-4 CASTTGGQETQYF TGTGCCAGCACGACAGGGGGTCAAGAGACCCAGTACTTC
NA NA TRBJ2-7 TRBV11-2 CASSSHRGNAYEQYF TGTGCCAGCAGCTCCCATAGGGGGAACGCCTACGAGCAGTACTTC
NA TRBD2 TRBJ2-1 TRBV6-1 CASSEAAGWSYNEQFF TGTGCCAGCAGTGAAGCAGCGGGGTGGTCCTACAATGAGCAGTTCTTC
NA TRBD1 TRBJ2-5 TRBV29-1 CSAQKGTGARETQYF TGCAGCGCTCAAAAAGGGACAGGGGCTAGAGAGACCCAGTACTTC
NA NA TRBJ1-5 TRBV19 CASGYRDYSNQPQHF TGTGCCAGTGGATACAGGGACTATAGCAATCAGCCCCAGCATTTT
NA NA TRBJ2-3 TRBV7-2 CASSLASPDTQYF TGTGCCAGCAGCTTAGCGTCTCCAGATACGCAGTATTTT
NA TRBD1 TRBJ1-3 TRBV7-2 CASSSYRGSGNTIYF TGTGCCAGCAGCTCGTACAGGGGCTCTGGAAACACCATATATTTT
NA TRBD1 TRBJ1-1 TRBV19 CASSIGGQGARTEAFF TGTGCCAGTAGTATAGGGGGACAGGGGGCGCGCACTGAAGCTTTCTTT
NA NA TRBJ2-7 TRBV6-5 CASRHDRRTYEQYF TGTGCCAGCAGACATGACAGGAGGACCTACGAGCAGTACTTC
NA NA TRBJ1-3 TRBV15 CATSRDMEGTIYF TGTGCCACCAGCAGAGATATGGAGGGAACCATATATTTT
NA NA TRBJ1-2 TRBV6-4 CASSDAGYFGYTF TGTGCCAGCAGTGACGCGGGGTATTTTGGCTACACCTTC
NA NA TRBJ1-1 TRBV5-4 CASSPMMNTEAFF TGTGCCAGCAGCCCTATGATGAACACTGAAGCTTTCTTT
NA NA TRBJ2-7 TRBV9 CASSVVAGDNYEQYF TGTGCCAGCAGCGTAGTCGCAGGGGATAACTACGAGCAGTACTTC
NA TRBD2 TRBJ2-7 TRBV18 CASSPRASGRPNEQYF TGTGCCAGCTCACCAAGGGCTAGCGGGAGACCCAACGAGCAGTACTTC
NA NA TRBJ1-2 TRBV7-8 CASSLENGGSHGYTF TGTGCCAGCAGCTTAGAGAATGGGGGCTCCCATGGCTACACCTTC
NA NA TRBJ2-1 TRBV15 CATSRDRGGSIEQFF TGTGCCACCAGCAGAGATCGCGGCGGGTCGATTGAGCAGTTCTTC
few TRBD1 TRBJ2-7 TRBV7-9 CASSTTGTGDEQYF TGTGCCAGCAGCACGACCGGGACAGGGGACGAGCAGTACTTC